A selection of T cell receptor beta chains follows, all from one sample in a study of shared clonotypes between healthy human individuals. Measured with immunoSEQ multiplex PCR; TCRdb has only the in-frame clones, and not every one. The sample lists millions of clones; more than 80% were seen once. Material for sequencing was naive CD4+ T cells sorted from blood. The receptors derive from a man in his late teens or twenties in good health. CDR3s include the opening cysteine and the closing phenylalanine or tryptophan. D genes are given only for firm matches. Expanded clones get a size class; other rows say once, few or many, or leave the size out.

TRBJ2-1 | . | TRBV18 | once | CASSPSIGDLYNEQFF | TGTGCCAGCTCACCGTCCATAGGGGACCTCTACAATGAGCAGTTCTTC
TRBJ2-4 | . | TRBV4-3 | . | CASSQGEAKNIQYF | TGCGCCAGCAGCCAAGGGGAAGCCAAAAACATTCAGTACTTC
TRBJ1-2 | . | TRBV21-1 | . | CATLDTEPTARGYTF | TGTGCCACCCTGGACACCGAACCCACCGCTCGTGGCTACACCTTC
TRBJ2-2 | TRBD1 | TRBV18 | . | CASSGTGATPVELFF | TGTGCCAGCTCAGGGACAGGGGCGACGCCGGTGGAGCTGTTTTTT
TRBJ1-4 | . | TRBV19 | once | CASSLNEKLFF | TGTGCCAGTAGTCTGAATGAAAAACTGTTTTTT
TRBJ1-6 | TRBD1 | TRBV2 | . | CASIRQGPSPLHF | TGTGCCAGCATTCGACAGGGCCCTTCACCCCTCCACTTT
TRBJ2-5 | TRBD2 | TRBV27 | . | CASRGLAGNQETQYF | TGTGCCAGCAGAGGTCTAGCGGGAAACCAAGAGACCCAGTACTTC
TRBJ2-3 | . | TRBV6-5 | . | CASRSTDTQYF | TGTGCCAGCAGGAGCACAGATACGCAGTATTTT
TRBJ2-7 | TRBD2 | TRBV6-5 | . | CASSYSSLAGGQKQYF | TGTGCCAGCAGTTACTCCTCCCTAGCGGGAGGGCAGAAGCAGTACTTC
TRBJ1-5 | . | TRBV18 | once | CASSGMTGANQPQHF | TGTGCCAGCTCCGGAATGACGGGGGCGAATCAGCCCCAGCATTTT
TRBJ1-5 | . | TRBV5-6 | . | CASSFTGGNQPQHF | TGTGCCAGCAGCTTTACAGGTGGGAATCAGCCCCAGCATTTT
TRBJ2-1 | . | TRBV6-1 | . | CASSESTRPYNEQFF | TGTGCCAGCAGTGAATCGACAAGACCCTACAATGAGCAGTTCTTC
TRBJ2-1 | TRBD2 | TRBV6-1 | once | CASREKSTSGSNEQFF | TGTGCCAGCAGGGAAAAGAGTACTAGCGGGAGTAATGAGCAGTTCTTC
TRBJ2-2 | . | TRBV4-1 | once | CASSQMSGVTGELFF | TGCGCCAGCAGCCAAATGTCCGGAGTCACCGGGGAGCTGTTTTTT
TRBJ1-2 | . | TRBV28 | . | CASSLLGYGYTF | TGTGCCAGCAGTTTATTGGGGTATGGCTACACCTTC
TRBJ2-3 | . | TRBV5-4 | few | CASSLGQSPSTDTQYF | TGTGCCAGCAGCTTGGGACAGAGCCCTAGCACAGATACGCAGTATTTT
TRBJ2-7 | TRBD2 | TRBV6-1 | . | CASSAQTSGSSSYEQYF | TGTGCCAGCAGTGCCCAGACTAGCGGGAGCAGCTCCTACGAGCAGTACTTC
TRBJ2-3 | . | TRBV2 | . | CASSGDSTDTQYF | TGTGCCAGCAGCGGGGATAGCACAGATACGCAGTATTTT
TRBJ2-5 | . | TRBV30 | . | CAWSVRRQETQYF | TGTGCCTGGAGTGTACGGCGCCAAGAGACCCAGTACTTC
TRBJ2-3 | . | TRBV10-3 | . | CAISEGPANTDTQYF | TGTGCCATCAGCGAAGGCCCGGCGAACACAGATACGCAGTATTTT
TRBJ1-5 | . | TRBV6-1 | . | CASSEATVRF | TGTGCCAGCAGTGAAGCGACGGTTCGGTTT
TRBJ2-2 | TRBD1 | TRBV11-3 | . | CASSPQSGQKNTGELFF | TGTGCCAGCAGCCCCCAGTCGGGACAGAAAAACACCGGGGAGCTGTTTTTT
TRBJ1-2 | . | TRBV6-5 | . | CASSYSGGLGYTF | TGTGCCAGCAGTTACTCAGGGGGGCTGGGCTACACCTTC
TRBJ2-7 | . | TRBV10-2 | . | CASSDREGGWYEQYF | TGCGCCAGCAGTGACAGGGAAGGGGGATGGTACGAGCAGTACTTC
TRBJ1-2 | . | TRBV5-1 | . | CASSYWTANYGYTF | TGCGCCAGCAGCTATTGGACAGCCAACTATGGCTACACCTTC
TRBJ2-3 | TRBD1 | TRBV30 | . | CAWSVGQGTDTQYF | TGTGCCTGGAGTGTGGGACAGGGCACAGATACGCAGTATTTT
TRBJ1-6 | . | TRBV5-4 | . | CASSLTGNSPLHF | TGTGCCAGCAGCTTAACAGGGAATTCACCCCTCCACTTT
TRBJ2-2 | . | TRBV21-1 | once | CASSKKRDSLTGELFF | TGTGCCAGCAGCAAAAAAAGGGACTCTCTCACCGGGGAGCTGTTTTTT
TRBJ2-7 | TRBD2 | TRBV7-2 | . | CASSLQAGGYEQYF | TGTGCCAGCAGCTTACAAGCGGGAGGCTACGAGCAGTACTTC